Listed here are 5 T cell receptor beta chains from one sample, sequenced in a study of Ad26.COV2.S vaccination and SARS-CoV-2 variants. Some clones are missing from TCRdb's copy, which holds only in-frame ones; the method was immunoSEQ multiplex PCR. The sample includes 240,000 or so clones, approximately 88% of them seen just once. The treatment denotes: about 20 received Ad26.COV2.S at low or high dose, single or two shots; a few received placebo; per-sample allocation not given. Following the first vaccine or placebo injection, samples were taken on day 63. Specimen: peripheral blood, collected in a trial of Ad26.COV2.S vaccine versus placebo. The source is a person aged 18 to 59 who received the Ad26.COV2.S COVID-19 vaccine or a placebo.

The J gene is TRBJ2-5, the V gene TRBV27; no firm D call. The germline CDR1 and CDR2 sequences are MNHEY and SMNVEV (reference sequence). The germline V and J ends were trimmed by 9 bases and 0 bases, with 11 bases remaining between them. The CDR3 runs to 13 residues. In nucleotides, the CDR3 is TGTGCCAGTTTCCGGCCCCACCAAGAGACCCAGTACTTC. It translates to CASFRPHQETQYF.

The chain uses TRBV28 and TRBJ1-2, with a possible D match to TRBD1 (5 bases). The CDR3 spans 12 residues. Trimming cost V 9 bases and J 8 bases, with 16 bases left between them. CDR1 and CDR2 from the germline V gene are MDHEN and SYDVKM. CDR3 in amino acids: CASSGPLGGYTF. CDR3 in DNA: TGTGCCAGTTCGGGGCCGTTGGGGGGCTACACCTTC.

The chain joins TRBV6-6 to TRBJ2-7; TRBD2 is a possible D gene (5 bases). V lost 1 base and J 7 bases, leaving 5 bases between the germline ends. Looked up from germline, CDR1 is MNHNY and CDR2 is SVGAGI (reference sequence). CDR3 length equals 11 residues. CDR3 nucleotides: TGTGCCAGCAGTTACTTAGCGGAGCAGTACTTC. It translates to CASSYLAEQYF.

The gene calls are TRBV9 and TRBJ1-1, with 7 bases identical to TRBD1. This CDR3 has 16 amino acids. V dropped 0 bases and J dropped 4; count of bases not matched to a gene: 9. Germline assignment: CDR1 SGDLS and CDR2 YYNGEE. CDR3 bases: TGTGCCAGCAGCGTAGACCCCTTACAGGGGAGCACTGAAGCTTTCTTT. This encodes CASSVDPLQGSTEAFF. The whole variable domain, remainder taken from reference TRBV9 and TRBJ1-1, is DSGVTQTPKHLITATGQRVTLRCSPRSGDLSVYWYQQSLDQGLQFLIQYYNGEERAKGNILERFSAQQFPDLHSELNLSSLELGDSALYFCASSVDPLQGSTEAFFGQGTRLTVV.

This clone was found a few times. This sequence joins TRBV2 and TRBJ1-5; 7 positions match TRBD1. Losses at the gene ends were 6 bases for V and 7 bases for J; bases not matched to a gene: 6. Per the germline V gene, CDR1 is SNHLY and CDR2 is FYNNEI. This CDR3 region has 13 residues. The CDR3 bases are TGTGCCAGCAGGGGGCAGACAGGGCAGCCCCAGCATTTT. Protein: CASRGQTGQPQHF.